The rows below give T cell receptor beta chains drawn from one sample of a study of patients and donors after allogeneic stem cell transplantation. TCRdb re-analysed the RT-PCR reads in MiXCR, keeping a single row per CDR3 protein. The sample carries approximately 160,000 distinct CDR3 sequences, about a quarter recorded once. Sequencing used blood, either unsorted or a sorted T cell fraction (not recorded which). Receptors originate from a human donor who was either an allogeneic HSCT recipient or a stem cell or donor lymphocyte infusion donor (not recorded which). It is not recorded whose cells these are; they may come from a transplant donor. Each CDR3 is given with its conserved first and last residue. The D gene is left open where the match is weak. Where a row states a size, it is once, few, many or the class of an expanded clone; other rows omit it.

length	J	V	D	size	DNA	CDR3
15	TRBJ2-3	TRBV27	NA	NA	TGTGCCAGCAGTCAACTAAGTCCTAGCACAGATACGCAGTATTTT	CASSQLSPSTDTQYF
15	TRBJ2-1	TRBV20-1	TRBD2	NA	TGCAGTGCTAGTACGAGCGGGAGGGTACTTCATGAGCAGTTCTTC	CSASTSGRVLHEQFF
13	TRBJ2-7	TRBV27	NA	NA	TGTGCCAGCAGTTTATGGAGAGGGGACGAGCAGTACTTC	CASSLWRGDEQYF
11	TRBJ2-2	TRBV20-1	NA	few	TGCAGTGCTTATAGCACCGGGGAGCTGTTTTTT	CSAYSTGELFF
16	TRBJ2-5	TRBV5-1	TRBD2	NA	TGCGCCAGCAGCCTGGGGACTACGCGTATGTTAGGTACCCAGTACTTC	CASSLGTTRMLGTQYF
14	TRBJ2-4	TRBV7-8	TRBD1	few	TGTGCCAGCAGCCCCCGGACAGGGGAAAACATTCAGTACTTC	CASSPRTGENIQYF
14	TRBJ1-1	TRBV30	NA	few	TGTGCCTGGAGCCGCCGACAGATGAACACTGAAGCTTTCTTT	CAWSRRQMNTEAFF
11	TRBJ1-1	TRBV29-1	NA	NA	TGCAGCGCCATACACAACACTGAAGCTTTCTTT	CSAIHNTEAFF
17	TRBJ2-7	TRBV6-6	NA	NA	TGTGCCAGCAGTTACTCGAAGCTAGCGTACAGCTCCTACGAGCAGTACTTC	CASSYSKLAYSSYEQYF
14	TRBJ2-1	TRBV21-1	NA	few	TGTGCCAGCAGCAAGCAGGGAACGGGTGATGAGCAGTTCTTC	CASSKQGTGDEQFF
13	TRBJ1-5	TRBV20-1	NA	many	TGCAGTGTGGGGATAGCGAGCAATCAGCCCCAGCATTTT	CSVGIASNQPQHF
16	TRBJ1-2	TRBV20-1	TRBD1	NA	TGCAGTGCTAGAGGCCCCCCTCGACAGGGGTACTATGGCTACACCTTC	CSARGPPRQGYYGYTF
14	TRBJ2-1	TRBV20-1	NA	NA	TGCAGTGCACATGCTGGGGCCGCCTACAATGAGCAGTTCTTC	CSAHAGAAYNEQFF